The 32 T cell receptor beta chains reported below all come from one sample, sequenced in a study of T-cell reconstitution after alpha-beta-depleted transplantation in children. TCRbeta library construction was performed incorporating unique molecular identifiers. TCRdb used MiXCR to reprocess the PCR reads, holding one entry per CDR3 protein. The sample records about 470,000 distinct CDR3 sequences, roughly two fifths being singletons. Material: PBMCs, obtained before TCRalphabeta/CD19-depleted stem cell transplant. All receptors come from a girl aged 2 to 10 with aplastic anemia, due to receive a stem cell transplant.

This clonotype was observed a handful of times. This rearrangement joins TRBV20-1 to TRBJ1-1; the D is unclear. Germline lookup yields CDR1 DFQATT and CDR2 SNEGSKA (reference sequence). V was pared by 1 base and J by 7 bases, with 7 bases between. This CDR3 is built from 11 residues. CDR3 sequence: CSARGAYEAFF. DNA for the CDR3: TGCAGTGCTAGAGGGGCCTATGAAGCTTTCTTT.

This clonotype was seen ten or more times. The chain links TRBV11-3 to TRBJ1-3; D unresolved. CDR1 is SGHNT and CDR2 is YENEEA in the germline V gene. The CDR3 consists of 15 residues. V lost 3 bases and J 1 base, leaving 10 bases between the germline ends. As DNA, the CDR3 is TGTGCCAGCAGCTTGGGTCGGGGATCTGGAAACACCATATATTTT. This sequence encodes CASSLGRGSGNTIYF.

The sample holds many counts of this clonotype. This rearrangement joins TRBV5-1 to TRBJ2-3; 7 bases match TRBD1. CDR1 SGHRS and CDR2 YFSETQ come from the germline V gene. The trim removed 2 bases at V and 3 bases at J, leaving 6 bases unmatched. The CDR3 runs 15 residues. CDR3 loop: CASSFPGGGTDTQYF. CDR3 bases: TGCGCCAGCAGCTTTCCAGGGGGTGGGACAGATACGCAGTATTTT.

This chain uses TRBV10-2 with TRBJ2-7; D could derive from TRBD1 or TRBD2 (6 bases each). The germline gives CDR1 WSHSY, CDR2 SAAADI. Trimming stripped 4 bases from V and 6 bases from J, with 16 bases between. The CDR3 has 14 residues. This chain's CDR3 is CASSAVGKGGEQYF. The DNA for the CDR3 is TGCGCCAGCAGTGCTGTGGGGAAGGGGGGCGAGCAGTACTTC.

There are many counts of this clonotype. Written as DNA, the CDR3 is TGTGCCAGCCGGCCCGGAAACTATGGCTACACCTTC. Translation gives CASRPGNYGYTF. V and J are TRBV27 and TRBJ1-2, with D unresolved. CDR1 is MNHEY, CDR2 SMNVEV, per germline (reference sequence). V was trimmed by 8 bases and J by 2 bases, leaving 9 bases between them. The CDR3 sequence is 12 residues long.

This clonotype has just one count. This rearrangement joins TRBV20-1 to TRBJ2-1, with TRBD2 matching 14 bases. The germline V gene has CDR1 DFQATT and CDR2 SNEGSKA (reference sequence). The V and J ends lost 6 bases and 7 bases, in that order; junction bases with no gene match: 11. This CDR3 spans 16 amino acids. CDR3 DNA sequence: TGCAGTGCCAAGCTTCCGGGACTAGCGGGAGATAATGAGCAGTTCTTC. This sequence encodes CSAKLPGLAGDNEQFF.

This clonotype was observed at least ten times. V usage is TRBV20-1 and J usage is TRBJ2-7; D possibly corresponds to TRBD2 (5 bases). CDR3 size: 14 residues. The V gene lost 0 bases and the J gene lost 3 bases, with 12 bases spanning the gap. Per the germline V gene, CDR1 is DFQATT and CDR2 is SNEGSKA (reference sequence). The CDR3 here is CSARDRRTLYEQYF. The CDR3 coding sequence is TGCAGTGCTAGAGATCGGAGGACCCTCTACGAGCAGTACTTC.

This clonotype was counted between two and nine times. V and J are TRBV15 and TRBJ1-2; no definite D call. Trimming took off 3 bases at V and 1 base at J, with 12 bases between the two ends. CDR1 is LNHNV, CDR2 YYDKDF, per germline (reference sequence). The CDR3 runs to 15 residues. The CDR3 nucleotides are TGTGCCACCAGCAGGTCACGCGGTCTTAACTATGGCTACACCTTC. Its protein is CATSRSRGLNYGYTF.

In its sample, this clonotype was seen many times. The rearrangement uses TRBV7-2 and TRBJ1-5; D is unclear. Trimming removed 5 bases at V and 8 bases at J, with 19 bases between. The germline V gene encodes CDR1 SGHTA and CDR2 FQGNSA. The CDR3 has 15 residues. CDR3 sequence reads: CASSQKGPQGEPQHF. As DNA, the CDR3 is TGTGCCAGCAGCCAAAAGGGCCCTCAAGGAGAGCCCCAGCATTTT.

The chain couples TRBV5-1 to TRBJ1-4, with TRBD1 matching 7 bases. Germline CDR1 and CDR2: SGHRS and YFSETQ. The ends lost 0 bases at V and 4 bases at J; junction bases unmatched: 3. The CDR3 sequence is 15 residues long. The chain's CDR3 is CASSLAAGGNEKLFF. For the CDR3, the DNA is TGCGCCAGCAGCTTGGCGGCAGGGGGTAATGAAAAACTGTTTTTT.

The gene calls are TRBV6-1 and TRBJ2-5, with 8 positions matching TRBD2. Germline CDR1 reads MNHNS; CDR2 reads SASEGT. This CDR3 spans 19 amino acids. V was clipped by 7 bases and J by 0 bases; unmatched bases: 19. CDR3 in DNA: TGTGCCAGCACTGGAGCCTCGGCCTTTCTGCGGGGGGACCAAGAGACCCAGTACTTC. This encodes CASTGASAFLRGDQETQYF.

This sequence joins TRBV20-1 and TRBJ1-3; tentative D call: TRBD1 (5 bases). Germline V gene lookup returns CDR1 DFQATT and CDR2 SNEGSKA (reference sequence). V was pared by 4 bases and J by 3 bases, with 10 bases between. This CDR3 contains 13 residues. DNA for the CDR3: TGCAGTGCTACAGGGCAGCTTGGAAACACCATATATTTT. Translated, it gives CSATGQLGNTIYF.

The chain joins TRBV12-3 or TRBV12-4 to TRBJ2-1; unclear D gene. The CDR3 contains 13 residues. With 4 bases removed from V and 12 bases from J, the gap between germline ends came to 16 bases. CDR3 coding DNA: TGTGCCAGCAGTTACATTCCACAATATGGGCAGTTCTTC. Encoded protein: CASSYIPQYGQFF.

This clonotype has more than one count but fewer than ten. The CDR3 bases are TGTGCCAGCAGCGCGGGGACAGCCCATAGCAATCAGCCCCAGCATTTT. Translated, it gives CASSAGTAHSNQPQHF. The gene calls are TRBV7-2 and TRBJ1-5, with TRBD1 matching 7 bases. Germline loops: CDR1 SGHTA, CDR2 FQGNSA. J lost 0 bases, V lost 5 bases, and 7 bases had no gene match. The CDR3 is made up of 16 amino acids. Complete variable domain (other parts from reference TRBV7-2 and TRBJ1-5): GAGVSQSPSNKVTEKGKDVELRCDPISGHTALYWYRQSLGQGLEFLIYFQGNSAPDKSGLPSDRFSAERTGGSVSTLTIQRTQQEDSAVYLCASSAGTAHSNQPQHFGDGTRLSIL.

This clonotype was observed many times. The chain has TRBV4-2 and TRBJ1-2, with no clear D. Germline CDR1 LGHNA, CDR2 YNFKEQ. The CDR3 covers 14 residues. V was shortened by 2 bases and J by 4 bases, with 11 bases between the two germline ends. DNA for the CDR3: TGTGCCAGCAGCCAACGAGCAGGCTTCTATGGCTACACCTTC. Protein sequence: CASSQRAGFYGYTF.

This rearrangement joins TRBV20-1 to TRBJ2-1, with 7 bases matching TRBD1. The germline V gene has CDR1 DFQATT and CDR2 SNEGSKA (reference sequence). Unmatched junction bases numbered 5, after V lost 3 bases and J lost 9 bases. CDR3 length equals 12 residues. CDR3 amino acids: CSARTGTLEQFF. In nucleotides, the CDR3 is TGCAGTGCTAGGACAGGGACCCTTGAGCAGTTCTTC.

The rearrangement links TRBV28 to TRBJ2-1; unclear D gene. Looked up from germline, CDR1 is MDHEN and CDR2 is SYDVKM. The CDR3 extends over 11 amino acids. The V end was cut by 6 bases, the J end by 8 bases, with 8 bases between. CDR3 amino acids: CASSLWHEQFF. In DNA, the CDR3 is TGTGCCAGCAGCCTTTGGCATGAGCAGTTCTTC. Full variable domain (missing parts from reference TRBV28 and TRBJ2-1): DVKVTQSSRYLVKRTGEKVFLECVQDMDHENMFWYRQDPGLGLRLIYFSYDVKMKEKGDIPEGYSVSREKKERFSLILESASTNQTSMYLCASSLWHEQFFGPGTRLTVL.

The CDR3 nucleotides read TGTGCCAGCAGCATAATCGGGAGGGGAGAGACCCAGTACTTC. Protein sequence: CASSIIGRGETQYF. The V call is TRBV7-9, the J call TRBJ2-5, with 8 positions matching TRBD2. Germline V lookup: CDR1 SEHNR, CDR2 FQNEAQ (reference sequence). The CDR3 runs 14 residues. Unmatched junction bases numbered 6, after V lost 5 bases and J lost 4 bases.

The V gene is TRBV20-1, the J gene TRBJ2-1; possibly TRBD1 for D (5 bases). The CDR3 runs to 14 residues. Between the trimmed V and J ends, which lost 3 bases and 5 bases, there was a span of 14 bases. The germline V gene has CDR1 DFQATT and CDR2 SNEGSKA (reference sequence). The CDR3 DNA follows: TGCAGTGCTAGTTTAAGGGGTGAGAACAATGAGCAGTTCTTC. It codes for CSASLRGENNEQFF.

This rearrangement joins TRBV7-2 to TRBJ2-5, with D unclear. Trimming left V 5 bases short and J 5 bases short, with 9 bases between. The CDR3 consists of 12 residues. Germline CDR1 SGHTA, CDR2 FQGNSA. The CDR3 DNA reads as TGTGCCAGCAGCCCAGGAACCGAGACCCAGTACTTC. Its translation is CASSPGTETQYF. Together with reference TRBV7-2 and TRBJ2-5, the CDR3 gives the full variable domain: GAGVSQSPSNKVTEKGKDVELRCDPISGHTALYWYRQSLGQGLEFLIYFQGNSAPDKSGLPSDRFSAERTGGSVSTLTIQRTQQEDSAVYLCASSPGTETQYFGPGTRLLVL.

This chain links TRBV28 with TRBJ1-5; 7 nucleotides line up with TRBD1. The CDR3 is 19 residues long. J lost 0 bases, V lost 5 bases, and 16 bases had no gene match. Germline V gene lookup returns CDR1 MDHEN and CDR2 SYDVKM. CDR3 loop: CASSGPQDRVYYSNQPQHF. The CDR3 bases are TGTGCCAGCAGTGGCCCGCAAGACAGGGTGTATTATAGCAATCAGCCCCAGCATTTT.

The chain recombines TRBV20-1 with TRBJ2-7; tentative D call: TRBD2 (5 bases). From germline, CDR1 is DFQATT and CDR2 SNEGSKA (reference sequence). The CDR3 covers 12 residues. Between the trimmed V and J ends, which lost 6 bases and 0 bases, there was a span of 9 bases. CDR3 nucleotides: TGCAGTGCAGAACTAGGCTCCTACGAGCAGTACTTC. Its protein product is CSAELGSYEQYF.

This clonotype was counted ten times or more. The chain combines TRBV10-3 with TRBJ2-7; TRBD1 agrees at 9 bases. Germline CDR1 is ENHRY and CDR2 is SYGVKD. Trimming at V came to 6 bases and at J to 2 bases, leaving 5 bases not matched to a gene. The CDR3 contains 14 residues. The CDR3 region is CAIRGTGSPYEQYF. The CDR3, as DNA: TGTGCCATCAGAGGGACAGGGAGCCCCTACGAGCAGTACTTC.

This clonotype has a handful of counts. The chain recombines TRBV20-1 with TRBJ2-7; TRBD2 matches at 7 bases. This CDR3 has 15 amino acids. The V segment lost 3 bases and the J segment 2 bases; nucleotides outside the gene matches: 10. Germline CDR1 reads DFQATT; CDR2 reads SNEGSKA (reference sequence). The CDR3 here is CSARAVGLGPYEQYF. DNA of the CDR3: TGCAGTGCTAGGGCCGTTGGACTAGGGCCCTACGAGCAGTACTTC.

V usage is TRBV20-1 and J usage is TRBJ2-1; TRBD2 might be the D (7 bases). The CDR3 is made up of 13 amino acids. Deletions cut 3 bases from V and 8 bases from J, with 14 bases between. The germline V gene encodes CDR1 DFQATT and CDR2 SNEGSKA (reference sequence). In DNA form, the CDR3 reads TGCAGTGCTAGGTGGGGGGGCGGCGATGAGCAGTTCTTC. Its protein product is CSARWGGGDEQFF.

This clonotype was detected many times. The chain has TRBV12-3 or TRBV12-4 and TRBJ2-5; TRBD1 matches at 7 bases. This CDR3 has 13 amino acids. V gave up 5 bases and J gave up 4 bases; unmatched junction bases: 4. The CDR3 loop reads CASSIQGRETQYF. As DNA, the CDR3 is TGTGCCAGCAGTATACAGGGGAGAGAGACCCAGTACTTC.

Only a few counts were recorded for this clonotype. V usage is TRBV6-5 and J usage is TRBJ2-6, with 9 bases lining up with TRBD1. The CDR3 sequence is 19 residues long. Trimming took 5 bases from V and 2 from J; bases not matched to a gene: 13. Germline V gene lookup returns CDR1 MNHEY and CDR2 SVGAGI. The CDR3 loop is CASSLLGQGLATGANVLTF. The CDR3 DNA reads TGTGCCAGCAGTCTTCTCGGACAGGGGTTAGCAACTGGGGCCAACGTCCTGACTTTC.

This clonotype has a handful of counts. The chain combines TRBV5-1 with TRBJ2-5; TRBD1 matches 8 bases. Germline V gene lookup returns CDR1 SGHRS and CDR2 YFSETQ. CDR3 length: 15 residues. After removal of 3 bases from V and 6 bases from J, the junction contained 10 bases not matched to a gene. The chain's CDR3 is CASSSRTGQGQTQYF. CDR3 nucleotide sequence: TGCGCCAGCAGCTCCAGAACCGGACAGGGTCAGACCCAGTACTTC.

The rearrangement joins TRBV18 to TRBJ2-3, with D tentatively TRBD2 (6 bases). V was trimmed by 3 bases and J by 6 bases, leaving 13 bases between them. Germline loops: CDR1 KGHSH, CDR2 LQKENI. This CDR3 has 14 amino acids. This CDR3 is CASSPLGTRDTQYF. The DNA of the CDR3 is TGTGCCAGCTCACCCCTGGGGACTCGCGATACGCAGTATTTT.

This clonotype was counted at least ten times. J is TRBJ2-5 and V is TRBV20-1; D is perhaps TRBD1 or TRBD2 (7 bases each). This CDR3 spans 13 amino acids. CDR1 and CDR2 from the germline V gene are DFQATT and SNEGSKA (reference sequence). Between the trimmed V and J ends, which lost 6 bases and 4 bases, there was a span of 15 bases. The chain's CDR3 is CSARAGDRETQYF. As DNA, the CDR3 is TGCAGTGCCCGGGCGGGGGACAGAGAGACCCAGTACTTC.

V gene TRBV5-6 combines with J gene TRBJ2-7; D perhaps matches TRBD2 (5 bases). Germline loops: CDR1 SGHDT, CDR2 YYEEEE. CDR3 size: 12 residues. V lost 2 bases to trimming and J lost 6 bases, with 9 bases between them. This chain's CDR3 is CASSFEGLEQYF. The CDR3 bases are TGTGCCAGCAGCTTCGAGGGTCTCGAGCAGTACTTC.

This chain links TRBV28 with TRBJ2-7; 14 nucleotides align to TRBD2. Losses at the gene ends were 6 bases for V and 0 bases for J; bases not matched to a gene: 7. Germline V lookup: CDR1 MDHEN, CDR2 SYDVKM. The CDR3 length is 17 residues. CDR3 bases: TGTGCCAGCAGCCCGGGACTAGCGGGAGTGTTCTCCTACGAGCAGTACTTC. It translates to CASSPGLAGVFSYEQYF.